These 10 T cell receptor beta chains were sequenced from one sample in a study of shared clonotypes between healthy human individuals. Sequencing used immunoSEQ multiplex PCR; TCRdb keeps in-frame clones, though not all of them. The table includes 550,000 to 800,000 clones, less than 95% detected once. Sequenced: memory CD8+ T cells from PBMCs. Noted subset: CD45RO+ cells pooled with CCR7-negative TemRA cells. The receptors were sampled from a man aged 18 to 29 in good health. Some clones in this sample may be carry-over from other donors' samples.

The CDR3 DNA reads as TGCGCCAGCAGCTTGGGACTAGCGGCCCAACAAGAGACCCAGTACTTC. It translates to CASSLGLAAQQETQYF. This chain uses TRBV5-1 with TRBJ2-5, with TRBD2 matching over 9 bases. CDR1 is SGHRS, CDR2 YFSETQ, per germline. V lost 0 bases and J lost 2; bases outside the gene matches: 5. This CDR3 spans 16 amino acids.

CDR3 loop: CASSGKNNEQFF. In DNA form, the CDR3 reads TGTGCCAGCAGTGGGAAGAATAATGAGCAGTTCTTC. The rearrangement uses TRBV6-1 and TRBJ2-1, with unresolved D. V lost 4 bases, J lost 7 bases, and 8 bases lay in between. This CDR3 spans 12 amino acids. CDR1 is MNHNS, CDR2 SASEGT, per germline.

CDR3 nucleotide sequence: TGTGCCAGCAGTTTCTTTAGCGGGGGATACTACGAGCAGTACTTC. It translates to CASSFFSGGYYEQYF. The chain uses TRBV27 and TRBJ2-7, with 9 bases identical to TRBD2. This CDR3 region has 15 residues. Trimming removed 3 bases from V and 3 bases from J; junction bases left unmatched: 6. Germline V CDR1 and CDR2: MNHEY, SMNVEV (reference sequence).

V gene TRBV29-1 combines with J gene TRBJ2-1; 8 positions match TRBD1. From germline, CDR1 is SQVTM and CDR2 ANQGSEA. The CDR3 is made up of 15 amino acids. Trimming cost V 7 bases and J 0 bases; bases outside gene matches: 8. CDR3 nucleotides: TGCAGCGATAGGACAGGGTTAACCTCCTACAATGAGCAGTTCTTC. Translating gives CSDRTGLTSYNEQFF.

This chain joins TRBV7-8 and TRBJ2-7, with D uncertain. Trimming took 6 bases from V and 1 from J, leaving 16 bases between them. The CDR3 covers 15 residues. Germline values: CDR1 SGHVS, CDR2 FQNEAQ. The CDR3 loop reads CASREDRVRSYEQYF. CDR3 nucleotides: TGTGCCAGCAGGGAAGATCGGGTGAGGTCCTACGAGCAGTACTTC.

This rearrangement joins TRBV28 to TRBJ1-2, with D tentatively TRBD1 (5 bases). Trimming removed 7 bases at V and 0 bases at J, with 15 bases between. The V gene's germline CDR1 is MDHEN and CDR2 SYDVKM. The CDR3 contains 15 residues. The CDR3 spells CASMGRTSPNYGYTF. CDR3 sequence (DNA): TGTGCCAGCATGGGCCGGACATCGCCTAACTATGGCTACACCTTC.

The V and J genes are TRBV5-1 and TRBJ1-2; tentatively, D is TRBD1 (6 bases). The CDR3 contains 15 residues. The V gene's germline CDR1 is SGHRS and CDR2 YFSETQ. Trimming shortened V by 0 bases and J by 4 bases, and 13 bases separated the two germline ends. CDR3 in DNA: TGCGCCAGCAGCTTGGAAATGGACAGTCTCTATGGCTACACCTTC. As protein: CASSLEMDSLYGYTF. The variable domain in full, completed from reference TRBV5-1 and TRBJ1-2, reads KAGVTQTPRYLIKTRGQQVTLSCSPISGHRSVSWYQQTPGQGLQFLFEYFSETQRNKGNFPGRFSGRQFSNSRSEMNVSTLELGDSALYLCASSLEMDSLYGYTFGSGTRLTVV.

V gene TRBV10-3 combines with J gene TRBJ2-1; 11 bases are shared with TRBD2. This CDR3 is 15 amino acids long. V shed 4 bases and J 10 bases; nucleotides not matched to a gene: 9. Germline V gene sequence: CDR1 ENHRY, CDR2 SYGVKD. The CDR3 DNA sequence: TGTGCCATCAGTGGGGTAGCGGGAGGGCCGGAAGAGCAGTTCTTC. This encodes CAISGVAGGPEEQFF.

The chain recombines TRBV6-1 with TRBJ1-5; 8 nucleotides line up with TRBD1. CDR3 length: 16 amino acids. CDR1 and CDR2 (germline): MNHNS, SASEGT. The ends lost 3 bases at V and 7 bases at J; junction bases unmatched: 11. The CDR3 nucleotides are TGTGCCAGCAGTGACCCTAGGACAGGGTCGAGCCAGCCCCAGCATTTT. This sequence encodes CASSDPRTGSSQPQHF.

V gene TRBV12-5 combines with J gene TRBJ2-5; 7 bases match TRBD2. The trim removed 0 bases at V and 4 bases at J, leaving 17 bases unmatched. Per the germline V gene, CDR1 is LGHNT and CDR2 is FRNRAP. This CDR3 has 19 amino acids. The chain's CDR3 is CASGLVQGGKDEGGETQYF. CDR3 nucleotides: TGTGCTAGTGGTTTGGTGCAGGGAGGGAAAGATGAAGGCGGAGAGACCCAGTACTTC.